This T cell receptor beta chain is from a study of T-cell memory formation after mild COVID-19 (dated by TCRdb to the early 2020s). As for the study more broadly: TCR sequence clusters from the two donors were found to be largely donor specific. Two young, previously healthy adult volunteers made up the cohort, one male and one female. Longitudinal TCRalpha and TCRbeta repertoire sequencing tracked T-cell clones expanding and contracting after mild COVID-19 in a couple of donors.

Overall study results and their limits: Only a couple of mild cases were covered in the study, and larger cohorts including severe cases with pre-infection samples were considered necessary. Clones that contracted from day 15 to 85 showed balanced CD4/CD8 phenotypes, whereas a second wave of clones that expanded from day 15 to 37 leaned towards CD4+. SARS-CoV-2 specificity of the second-wave clones peaking on day 37 was not confirmed. The detection of some responding clones in pre-infection memory suggests that pre-existing cross-reactive memory T cells joined the SARS-CoV-2 response. Contracting CD4+ clones were located mainly in the CM and EM memory subsets, whereas CD8+ clones were found to be enriched in EMRA.

Ficoll-Paque density gradient centrifugation was used to isolate PBMCs. V is reduced by 0 bases and J by 0 bases, leaving a spacing of 11 bases between them. The CDR3 holds 16 amino acids from the cysteine to the phenylalanine. CDR3 DNA only is kept here, 48 bases in frame from base 1. The germline V gene sets CDR1 to LGHNA and CDR2 to YNFKEQ. To note about this clonotype: Its antigen specificity is not known. The input lacks base qualities; no much larger clone sits a single base away.

TCRdb lists the instrument as Illumina NovaSeq 6000. cDNA libraries for TCRalpha and TCRbeta were prepared by 5'RACE using constant-segment primers, with sample barcodes and unique molecular identifiers added. RNA was extracted from every sample with Trizol reagent. Library amplification was performed in two PCR steps, and a second sample barcode and Illumina TruSeq adapters were introduced in the second step. Libraries were sequenced on an Illumina NovaSeq with 2 x 150 bp paired-end reads. Regarding the original processing steps: With migec v1.2.7, reads were demultiplexed and then collapsed into UMI-guided consensus sequences. Using mixcr v2.1.11, UMI consensuses were aligned to TRA and TRB V and J templates and then assembled into clonotypes. Clonotypes were classified as expanded or contracted when called significant by both edgeR and NoisET, with noise models trained on biological replicates. For edgeR calls, the thresholds were a false discovery rate-adjusted p below 0.01 and a log2 fold-change of 1. As an exploratory analysis of dynamics, max-normalized trajectories of the 1000 most abundant clonotypes were examined with PCA combined with hierarchical clustering. Each responding clone was given a CD4 or CD8 phenotype based on the CD4+ and CD8+ repertoires, which had been sequenced separately. TCRdb passed the public sequencing reads through fastp at Q25 and MiXCR, retaining productive beta sequences. Rows merge per CDR3 protein into single entries with the most common DNA and genes. TCRdb, rather than the study authors, made the V and J calls. Across this sample there are 400,000 to 450,000 distinct CDR3 sequences, with around 17% seen only once. 20% to 25% of the sample belongs to the ten largest clones.

This TCR was sampled from a man between 18 and 35 years old who had mild COVID-19 (a few samples of this study predate the infection). The sample titles of this study are shuffled in the database, so cell type and time point are left out; the donor was told from shared clones. The sample comprised PBMCs or a T cell subset sorted from them (not recorded which). The V gene is TRBV4-2 and the J gene is TRBJ2-5; matching of 5 bases hints at TRBD2 as the D gene. CDR3 sequence: CASSQEGSANQETQYF. The DNA sequence is as follows: TGTGCCAGCAGCCAAGAAGGTAGCGCTAACCAAGAGACCCAGTACTTC.